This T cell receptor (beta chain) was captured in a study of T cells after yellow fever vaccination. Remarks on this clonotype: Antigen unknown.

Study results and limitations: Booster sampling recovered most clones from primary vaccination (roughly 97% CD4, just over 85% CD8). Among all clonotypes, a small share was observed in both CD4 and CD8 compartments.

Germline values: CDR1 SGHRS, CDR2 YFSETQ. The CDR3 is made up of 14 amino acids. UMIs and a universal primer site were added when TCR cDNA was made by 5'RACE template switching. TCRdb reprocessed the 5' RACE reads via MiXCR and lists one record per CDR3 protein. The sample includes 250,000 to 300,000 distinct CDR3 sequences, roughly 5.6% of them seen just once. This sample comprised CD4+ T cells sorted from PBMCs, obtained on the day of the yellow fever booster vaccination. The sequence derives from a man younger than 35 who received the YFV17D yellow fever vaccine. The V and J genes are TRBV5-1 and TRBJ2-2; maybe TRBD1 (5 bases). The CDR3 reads CAARGTADTGELFF. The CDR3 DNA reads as TGCGCGGCTAGGGGCACAGCAGACACCGGGGAGCTGTTTTTT.